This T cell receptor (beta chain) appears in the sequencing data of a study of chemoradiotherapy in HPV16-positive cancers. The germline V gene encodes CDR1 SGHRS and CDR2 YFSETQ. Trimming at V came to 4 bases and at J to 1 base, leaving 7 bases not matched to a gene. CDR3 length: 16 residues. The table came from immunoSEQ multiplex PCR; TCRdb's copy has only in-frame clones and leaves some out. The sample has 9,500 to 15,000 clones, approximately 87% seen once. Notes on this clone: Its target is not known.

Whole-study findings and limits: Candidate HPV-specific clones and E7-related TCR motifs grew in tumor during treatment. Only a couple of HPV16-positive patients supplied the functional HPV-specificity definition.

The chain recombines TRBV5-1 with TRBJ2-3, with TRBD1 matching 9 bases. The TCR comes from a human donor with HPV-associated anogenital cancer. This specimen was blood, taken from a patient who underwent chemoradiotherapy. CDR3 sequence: CASSQYTGGGTDTQYF. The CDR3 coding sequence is TGCGCCAGCAGCCAGTACACAGGGGGCGGCACAGATACGCAGTATTTT.